This entry concerns a single T cell receptor beta chain. Measured with immunoSEQ multiplex PCR; TCRdb has only the in-frame clones, and not every one. This table holds some 68,000 clones, 94% found once. The data derive from a study of cytomegalovirus exposure and HLA in healthy donors. The CDR3 is 18 residues long. Per germline, CDR1 SGHAT and CDR2 FQNNGV. V gave up 1 base and J gave up 0 bases; unmatched junction bases: 8. This clonotype originated in a man aged 18 to 29 in good health and CMV-seropositive. The sequenced sample consisted of PBMCs. The chain joins TRBV11-2 to TRBJ2-1, with 8 bases lining up with TRBD1. In nucleotides, the CDR3 is TGTGCCAGCAGCTTAGGAACCCTGGGACAGGCCTCCTACAATGAGCAGTTCTTC. Translated: CASSLGTLGQASYNEQFF.